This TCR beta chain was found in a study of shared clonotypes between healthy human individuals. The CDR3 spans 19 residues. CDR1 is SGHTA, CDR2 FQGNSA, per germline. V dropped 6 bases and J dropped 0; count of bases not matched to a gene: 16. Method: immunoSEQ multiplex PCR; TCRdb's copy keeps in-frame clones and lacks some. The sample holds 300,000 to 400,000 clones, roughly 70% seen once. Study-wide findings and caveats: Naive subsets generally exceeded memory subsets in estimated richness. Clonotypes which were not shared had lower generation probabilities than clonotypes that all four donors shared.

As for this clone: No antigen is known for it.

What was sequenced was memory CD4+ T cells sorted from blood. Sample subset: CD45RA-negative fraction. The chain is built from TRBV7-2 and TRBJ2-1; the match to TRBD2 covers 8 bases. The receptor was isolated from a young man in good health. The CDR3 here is CASSIRLALVLSSYNEQFF. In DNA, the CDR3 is TGTGCCAGCAGTATCCGACTAGCGTTAGTCCTGAGCTCCTACAATGAGCAGTTCTTC.